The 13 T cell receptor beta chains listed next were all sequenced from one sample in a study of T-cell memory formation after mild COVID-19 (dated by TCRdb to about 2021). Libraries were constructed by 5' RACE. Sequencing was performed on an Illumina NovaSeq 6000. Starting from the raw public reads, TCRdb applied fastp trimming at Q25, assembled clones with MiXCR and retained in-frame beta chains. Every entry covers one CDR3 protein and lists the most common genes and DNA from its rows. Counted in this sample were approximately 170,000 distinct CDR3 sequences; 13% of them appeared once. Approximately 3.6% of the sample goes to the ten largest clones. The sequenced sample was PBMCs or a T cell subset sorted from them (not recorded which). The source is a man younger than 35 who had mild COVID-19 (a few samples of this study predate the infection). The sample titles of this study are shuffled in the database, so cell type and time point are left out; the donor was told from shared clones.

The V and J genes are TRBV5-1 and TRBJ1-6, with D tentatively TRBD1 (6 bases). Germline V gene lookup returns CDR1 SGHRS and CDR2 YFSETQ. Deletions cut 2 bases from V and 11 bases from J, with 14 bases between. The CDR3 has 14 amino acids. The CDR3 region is CASSFDRFETPLHF. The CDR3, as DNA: TGCGCCAGCAGCTTCGACAGGTTTGAAACACCCCTCCACTTT.

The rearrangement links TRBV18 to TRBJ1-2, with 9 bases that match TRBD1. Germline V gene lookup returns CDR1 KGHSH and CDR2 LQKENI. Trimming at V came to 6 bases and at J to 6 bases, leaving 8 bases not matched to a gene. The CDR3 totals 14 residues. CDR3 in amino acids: CASSQTGTGNGYTF. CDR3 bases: TGTGCCAGCTCTCAGACCGGGACAGGGAATGGCTACACCTTC.

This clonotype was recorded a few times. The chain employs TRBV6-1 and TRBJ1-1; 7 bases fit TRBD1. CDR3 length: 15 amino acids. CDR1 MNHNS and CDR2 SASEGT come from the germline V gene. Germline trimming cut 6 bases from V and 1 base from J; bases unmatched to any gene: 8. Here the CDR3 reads CASRYRQGTNTEAFF. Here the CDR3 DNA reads TGTGCCAGCAGGTACCGACAGGGAACGAACACTGAAGCTTTCTTT.

CDR3 loop: CSVGGEQYV. The CDR3 coding sequence is TGCAGTGTGGGGGGAGAGCAGTACGTC. The V and J genes are TRBV20-1 and TRBJ2-7; a possible D gene is TRBD2 (6 bases). Germline V CDR1 and CDR2: DFQATT, SNEGSKA (reference sequence). V lost 7 bases, J lost 7 bases, and 8 bases lay in between. The CDR3 has 9 residues.

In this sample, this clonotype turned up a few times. For the CDR3, the DNA is TGTGCCATCCAAGCGGGGATCCAAGAGACCCAGTACTTC. This codes for CAIQAGIQETQYF. V usage is TRBV7-9 and J usage is TRBJ2-5; 7 nucleotides line up with TRBD2. The CDR3 runs to 13 residues. CDR1 is SEHNR and CDR2 is FQNEAQ in the germline V gene (reference sequence). Trimming at V came to 10 bases and at J to 1 base, leaving 6 bases not matched to a gene.

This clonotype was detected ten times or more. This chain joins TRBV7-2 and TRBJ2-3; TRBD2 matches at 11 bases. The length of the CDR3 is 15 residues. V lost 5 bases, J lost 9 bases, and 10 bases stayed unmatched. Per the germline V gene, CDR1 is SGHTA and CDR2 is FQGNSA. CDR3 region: CASSPQLAGAGTQYF. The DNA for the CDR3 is TGTGCCAGCAGCCCTCAACTAGCGGGGGCAGGAACGCAGTATTTT. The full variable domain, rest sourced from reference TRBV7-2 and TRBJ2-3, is GAGVSQSPSNKVTEKGKDVELRCDPISGHTALYWYRQSLGQGLEFLIYFQGNSAPDKSGLPSDRFSAERTGGSVSTLTIQRTQQEDSAVYLCASSPQLAGAGTQYFGPGTRLTVL.

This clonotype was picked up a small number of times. CDR3 DNA: TGCAGCGTTTCCAGGTCCGAAACTGAAGCTTTCTTT. This sequence encodes CSVSRSETEAFF. The V and J genes are TRBV29-1 and TRBJ1-1; no clear D. The CDR3 length is 12 residues. V was trimmed by 5 bases and J by 5 bases, leaving 12 bases between them. CDR1 is SQVTM, CDR2 ANQGSEA, per germline.

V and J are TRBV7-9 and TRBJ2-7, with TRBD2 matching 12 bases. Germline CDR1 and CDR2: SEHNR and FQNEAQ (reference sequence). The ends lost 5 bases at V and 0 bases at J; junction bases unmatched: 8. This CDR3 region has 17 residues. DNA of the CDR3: TGTGCCAGCAGCCCGAATCCGACTAGCGGGGGCTCCTACGAGCAGTACTTC. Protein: CASSPNPTSGGSYEQYF.

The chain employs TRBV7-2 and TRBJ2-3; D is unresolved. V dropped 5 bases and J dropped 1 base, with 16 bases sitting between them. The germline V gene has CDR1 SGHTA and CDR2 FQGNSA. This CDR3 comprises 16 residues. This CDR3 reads CASSLELLPRTDTQYF. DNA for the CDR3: TGTGCCAGCAGCCTCGAGCTTCTCCCCCGCACAGATACGCAGTATTTT.

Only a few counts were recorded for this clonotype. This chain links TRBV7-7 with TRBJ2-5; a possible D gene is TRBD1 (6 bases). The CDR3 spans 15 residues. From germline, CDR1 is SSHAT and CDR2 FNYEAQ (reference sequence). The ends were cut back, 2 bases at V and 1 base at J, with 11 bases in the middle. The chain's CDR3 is CASSLQGQIQETQYF. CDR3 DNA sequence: TGTGCCAGCAGCTTACAAGGACAGATCCAAGAGACCCAGTACTTC.

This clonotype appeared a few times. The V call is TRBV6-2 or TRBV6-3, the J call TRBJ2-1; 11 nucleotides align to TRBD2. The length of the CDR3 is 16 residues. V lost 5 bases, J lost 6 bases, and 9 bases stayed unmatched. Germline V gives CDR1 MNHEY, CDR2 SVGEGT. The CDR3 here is CASSDSGGASGNEQFF. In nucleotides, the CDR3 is TGTGCCAGCAGTGATAGCGGGGGGGCTTCGGGCAATGAGCAGTTCTTC.

The CDR3 DNA is TGTGCCAGCAGTGACCCTCGCAGGAGGGGGGCTAGCACAGATACGCAGTATTTT. Its protein product is CASSDPRRRGASTDTQYF. This rearrangement joins TRBV6-2 or TRBV6-3 to TRBJ2-3; tentatively, D is TRBD1 or TRBD2 (6 bases each). Deletions cut 5 bases from V and 0 bases from J, with 21 bases between. The CDR3 is made up of 18 amino acids. Germline-derived CDR1 and CDR2 are MNHEY and SVGEGT.

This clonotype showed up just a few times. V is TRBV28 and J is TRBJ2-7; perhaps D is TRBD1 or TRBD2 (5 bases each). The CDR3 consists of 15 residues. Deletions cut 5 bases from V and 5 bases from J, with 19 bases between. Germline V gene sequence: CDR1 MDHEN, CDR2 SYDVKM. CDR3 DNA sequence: TGTGCCAGCAGTACCCCAGGGCAGGGAGCGGACGAGCAGTACTTC. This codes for CASSTPGQGADEQYF. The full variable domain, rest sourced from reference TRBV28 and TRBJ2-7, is DVKVTQSSRYLVKRTGEKVFLECVQDMDHENMFWYRQDPGLGLRLIYFSYDVKMKEKGDIPEGYSVSREKKERFSLILESASTNQTSMYLCASSTPGQGADEQYFGPGTRLTVT.